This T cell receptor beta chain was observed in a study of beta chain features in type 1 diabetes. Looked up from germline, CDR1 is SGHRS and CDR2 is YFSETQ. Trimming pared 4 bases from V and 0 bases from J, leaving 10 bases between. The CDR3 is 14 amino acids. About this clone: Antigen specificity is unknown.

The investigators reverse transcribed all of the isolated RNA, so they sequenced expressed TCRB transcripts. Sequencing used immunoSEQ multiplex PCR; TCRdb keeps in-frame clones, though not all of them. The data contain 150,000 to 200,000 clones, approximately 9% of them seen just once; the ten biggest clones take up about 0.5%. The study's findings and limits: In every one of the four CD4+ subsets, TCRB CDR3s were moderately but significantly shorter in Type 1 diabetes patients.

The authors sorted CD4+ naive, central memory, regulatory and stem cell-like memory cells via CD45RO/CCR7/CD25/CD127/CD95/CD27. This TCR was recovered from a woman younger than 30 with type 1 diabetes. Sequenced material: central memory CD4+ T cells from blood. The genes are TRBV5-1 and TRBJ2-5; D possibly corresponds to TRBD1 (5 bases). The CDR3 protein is CASSHAGYQETQYF. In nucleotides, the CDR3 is TGCGCCAGCAGCCATGCAGGGTACCAAGAGACCCAGTACTTC.